This passage covers 21 T cell receptor beta chains from one sample sequenced in a study of PD-L1 blockade in urothelial cancer. This table comes from immunoSEQ multiplex PCR, and its TCRdb copy is limited to in-frame clones, with some not included. The sample contains fewer than 60,000 clones, more than 75% of which appear only once. The time point is: pretreatment peripheral blood. The specimen was PBMCs, collected around atezolizumab (anti-PD-L1) treatment. Every receptor here comes from a man in his fifties or sixties with urothelial cancer.

This clone occurred once. The chain uses TRBV6-1 and TRBJ2-7; D may be TRBD2 (6 bases). The CDR3 totals 12 residues. Deletions cut 3 bases from V and 3 bases from J, with 6 bases between. Germline CDR1 reads MNHNS; CDR2 reads SASEGT. The CDR3 nucleotides are TGTGCCAGCAGTGAGGGGGGCTACGAGCAGTACTTC. Protein product: CASSEGGYEQYF.

This clone appeared a single time. The CDR3 region has the DNA TGTGCCAGCACCCTTGAGCGCGGTGAAAAACTGTTTTTT. Translation: CASTLERGEKLFF. The chain combines TRBV2 with TRBJ1-4; D gene ambiguous. Germline CDR1 and CDR2: SNHLY and FYNNEI. The ends were cut back, 7 bases at V and 7 bases at J, with 13 bases in the middle. The CDR3 length is 13 residues.

The J gene is TRBJ2-2, the V gene TRBV11-1; a weak D match, TRBD2 (5 bases). The CDR3 has 16 amino acids. V was shortened by 7 bases and J by 6 bases, with 21 bases between the two germline ends. Per germline, CDR1 SGHAT and CDR2 FQDESV (reference sequence). This CDR3 reads CASMSRASSVAGELFF. For the CDR3, the DNA is TGTGCCAGCATGTCGAGGGCCTCTAGTGTCGCCGGGGAGCTGTTTTTT.

The count of this clone is one. V gene TRBV6-1 combines with J gene TRBJ1-6; possibly TRBD1 for D (6 bases). CDR1 MNHNS and CDR2 SASEGT come from the germline V gene. The germline V and J ends were trimmed by 6 bases and 3 bases, with 12 bases remaining between them. This CDR3 contains 15 residues. The CDR3, as DNA: TGTGCCAGCAGGAGGACAGCTAACTATAATTCACCCCTCCACTTT. Protein: CASRRTANYNSPLHF.

The chain is built from TRBV2 and TRBJ1-4; D perhaps matches TRBD1 (5 bases). CDR1 and CDR2 (germline): SNHLY, FYNNEI. This CDR3 is built from 13 residues. The V gene lost 4 bases and the J gene lost 10 bases, with 13 bases spanning the gap. The CDR3 reads CASSVSGQGKLFF. DNA of the CDR3: TGTGCCAGCAGTGTATCAGGCCAGGGAAAACTGTTTTTT.

The V gene is TRBV28, the J gene TRBJ2-5; 12 bases align to TRBD2. The germline CDR1 and CDR2 sequences are MDHEN and SYDVKM. The CDR3 length is 14 residues. V dropped 6 bases and J dropped 3; count of bases not matched to a gene: 2. The CDR3 nucleotides are TGTGCCAGCAGGAGGACTAGCGGGAAAGAGACCCAGTACTTC. Protein: CASRRTSGKETQYF.

The gene calls are TRBV25-1 and TRBJ2-2, with D maybe TRBD1 (5 bases). CDR1 is MGHDK, CDR2 SYGVNS, per germline. The CDR3 has 14 amino acids. The ends were cut back, 3 bases at V and 4 bases at J, with 9 bases in the middle. CDR3 amino acids: CASSDPGLTGELFF. CDR3 in DNA: TGTGCCAGCAGTGACCCAGGGCTCACCGGGGAGCTGTTTTTT.

The chain combines TRBV19 with TRBJ2-3, with TRBD2 matching over 7 bases. Germline CDR1 reads LNHDA; CDR2 reads SQIVND (reference sequence). There are 13 residues in the CDR3. With V trimmed by 7 bases and J by 1 base, 2 bases remained unmatched. The DNA of the CDR3 is TGTGCCAGTAAGCGGGGCCGCACAGATACGCAGTATTTT. Translation: CASKRGRTDTQYF.

The V gene is TRBV9, the J gene TRBJ2-7, with TRBD1 matching over 10 bases. Germline V gene lookup returns CDR1 SGDLS and CDR2 YYNGEE. The CDR3 loop spans 17 amino acids. J gave up 4 bases and V 2 bases, and 12 bases lay outside the gene matches. The CDR3, as DNA: TGTGCCAGCAGCGTCTCCCCGGACAGGGGGGTGGCGTACGAGCAGTACTTC. As protein: CASSVSPDRGVAYEQYF. The variable domain in full, with the rest retrieved from reference TRBV9 and TRBJ2-7, is DSGVTQTPKHLITATGQRVTLRCSPRSGDLSVYWYQQSLDQGLQFLIQYYNGEERAKGNILERFSAQQFPDLHSELNLSSLELGDSALYFCASSVSPDRGVAYEQYFGPGTRLTVT.

The CDR3 reads CASSESAQNLGEQYF. For the CDR3, the DNA is TGCGCCAGCAGTGAGTCAGCACAGAATTTGGGTGAGCAGTACTTC. The chain uses TRBV10-1 and TRBJ2-7; no clear D. The CDR3 is 15 residues long. Germline V gene data show CDR1 as WNHNN and CDR2 as SYGVQD (reference sequence). V dropped 0 bases and J dropped 7 bases, with 16 bases sitting between them.

The chain recombines TRBV18 with TRBJ2-1, with D possibly matching TRBD2 (6 bases). In germline, CDR1 is KGHSH, CDR2 LQKENI. The CDR3 spans 12 residues. Deletions cut 3 bases from V and 14 bases from J, with 14 bases between. As DNA, the CDR3 is TGTGCCAGCTCACCGTCTAGCGAGGTTGAGTTCTTC. As protein: CASSPSSEVEFF. The whole variable domain, filled in from reference TRBV18 and TRBJ2-1, reads NAGVMQNPRHLVRRRGQEARLRCSPMKGHSHVYWYRQLPEEGLKFMVYLQKENIIDESGMPKERFSAEFPKEGPSILRIQQVVRGDSAAYFCASSPSSEVEFFGPGTRLTVL.

The gene calls are TRBV18 and TRBJ1-1; unclear D gene. This CDR3 spans 14 amino acids. Germline V gene data show CDR1 as KGHSH and CDR2 as LQKENI. The V and J ends lost 0 bases and 1 base respectively, with 6 bases between them. As DNA, the CDR3 is TGTGCCAGCTCACCACCAAGCCCGAACACTGAAGCTTTCTTT. It translates to CASSPPSPNTEAFF. The whole variable domain, remainder taken from reference TRBV18 and TRBJ1-1, is NAGVMQNPRHLVRRRGQEARLRCSPMKGHSHVYWYRQLPEEGLKFMVYLQKENIIDESGMPKERFSAEFPKEGPSILRIQQVVRGDSAAYFCASSPPSPNTEAFFGQGTRLTVV.

This chain joins TRBV5-6 and TRBJ2-3; a possible D gene is TRBD1 (6 bases). CDR1 is SGHDT and CDR2 is YYEEEE in the germline V gene. The CDR3 length is 15 residues. V was cut by 4 bases and J by 2 bases, with 14 bases left in between. CDR3 DNA sequence: TGTGCCAGCAGCACCCGACAGGTAGCCACAGATACGCAGTATTTT. It specifies CASSTRQVATDTQYF.

The chain joins TRBV28 to TRBJ1-1, with a weak D call TRBD1 (5 bases). The CDR3 runs 14 residues. Trimming removed 2 bases at V and 4 bases at J, with 11 bases between. Germline V gene lookup returns CDR1 MDHEN and CDR2 SYDVKM. CDR3 nucleotides: TGTGCCAGCAGTTTACATGGGGGAGGCACTGAAGCTTTCTTT. It encodes CASSLHGGGTEAFF.

The rearrangement uses TRBV2 and TRBJ2-7, with 12 bases identical to TRBD1. The V and J ends lost 6 bases and 2 bases, in that order; junction bases with no gene match: 5. The CDR3 has 15 amino acids. Germline V gene lookup returns CDR1 SNHLY and CDR2 FYNNEI. CDR3 coding DNA: TGTGCCAGCAGCCAGGGACAGGGGGCTACCTACGAGCAGTACTTC. Its translation: CASSQGQGATYEQYF.

The gene calls are TRBV12-1 and TRBJ2-7; the tabulated D call, TRBD1, remains unverified against the DNA. TRBV12-1 is a pseudogene segment. This CDR3 is built from 13 residues. In DNA form, the CDR3 reads TGTGCCAGCAGCATGACAGGGGGCTACGAGCAGTACTTC. It yields the protein CASSMTGGYEQYF.

CDR3 in amino acids: CASSQPGQGEGETQYF. For the CDR3, the DNA is TGTGCCAGCAGTCAACCGGGACAGGGGGAGGGCGAGACCCAGTACTTC. The chain combines TRBV28 with TRBJ2-5; 11 bases align to TRBD1. The V and J ends lost 5 bases and 5 bases, in that order; junction bases with no gene match: 10. There are 16 residues in the CDR3. CDR1 is MDHEN and CDR2 is SYDVKM in the germline V gene.

The CDR3 here is CASSPRDRVRSEQYF. The CDR3 bases are TGTGCCAGCAGCCCCCGGGACAGGGTGAGAAGCGAGCAGTACTTC. The chain joins TRBV9 to TRBJ2-7, with 9 bases that match TRBD1. CDR1 and CDR2 (germline): SGDLS, YYNGEE. J was trimmed by 6 bases and V by 4 bases; bases with no gene match: 11. This CDR3 comprises 15 residues.

This sequence joins TRBV4-2 and TRBJ2-1, with 11 bases matching TRBD2. The CDR3 sequence is 16 residues long. Germline values: CDR1 LGHNA, CDR2 YNFKEQ. J was trimmed by 15 bases and V by 4 bases; bases with no gene match: 17. The CDR3 here is CASSLNSGGDGVSLFF. The DNA of the CDR3 is TGTGCCAGCAGCCTAAATAGCGGGGGGGACGGGGTGTCGCTGTTCTTC.

This chain joins TRBV27 and TRBJ2-2, with D hard to call. The V gene's germline CDR1 is MNHEY and CDR2 SMNVEV (reference sequence). The V end lost 5 bases, the J end lost 0 bases, and 4 bases lay between the germline ends. CDR3 length equals 13 residues. CDR3 in amino acids: CASSPTNTGELFF. CDR3 bases: TGTGCCAGCAGTCCAACGAACACCGGGGAGCTGTTTTTT.

The gene calls are TRBV6-1 and TRBJ1-1; D perhaps matches TRBD1 (6 bases). CDR1 is MNHNS, CDR2 SASEGT, per germline. The CDR3 extends over 13 amino acids. V was cut by 2 bases and J by 5 bases, with 9 bases left in between. The CDR3 bases are TGTGCCAGCAGTGAACGCAGGGGAACTGAAGCTTTCTTT. Amino acids: CASSERRGTEAFF.